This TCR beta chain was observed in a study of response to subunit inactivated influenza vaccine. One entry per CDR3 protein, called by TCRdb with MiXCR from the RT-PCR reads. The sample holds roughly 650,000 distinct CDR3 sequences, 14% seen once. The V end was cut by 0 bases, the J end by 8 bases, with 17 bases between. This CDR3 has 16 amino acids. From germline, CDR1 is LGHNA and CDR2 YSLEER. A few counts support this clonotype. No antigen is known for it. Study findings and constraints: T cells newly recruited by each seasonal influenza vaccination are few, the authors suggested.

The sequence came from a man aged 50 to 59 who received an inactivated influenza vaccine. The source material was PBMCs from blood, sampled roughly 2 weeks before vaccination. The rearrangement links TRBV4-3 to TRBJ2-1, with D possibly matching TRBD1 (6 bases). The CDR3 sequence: CASSQDLGTSGDEQFF. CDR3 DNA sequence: TGCGCCAGCAGCCAAGATCTTGGTACCTCAGGGGATGAGCAGTTCTTC.